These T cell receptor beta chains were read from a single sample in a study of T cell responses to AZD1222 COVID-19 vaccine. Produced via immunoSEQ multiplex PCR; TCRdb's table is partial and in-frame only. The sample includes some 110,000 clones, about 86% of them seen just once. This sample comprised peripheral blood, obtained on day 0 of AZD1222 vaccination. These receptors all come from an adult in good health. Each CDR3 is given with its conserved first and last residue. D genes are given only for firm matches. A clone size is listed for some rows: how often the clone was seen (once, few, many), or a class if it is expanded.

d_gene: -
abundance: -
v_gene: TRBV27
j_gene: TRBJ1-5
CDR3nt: TGTGCCAGCATCATGGACAAGAGCCATCAGCCCCAGCATTTT
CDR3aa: CASIMDKSHQPQHF

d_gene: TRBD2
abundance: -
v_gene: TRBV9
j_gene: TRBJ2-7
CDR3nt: TGTGCCAGCAGCGTAGAGGTGACTAGCGAGTCCTACGAGCAGTACTTC
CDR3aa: CASSVEVTSESYEQYF

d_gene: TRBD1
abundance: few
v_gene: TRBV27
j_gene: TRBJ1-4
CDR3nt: TGTGCCAGCAGCGGGGACAGGGGAAATGAAAAACTGTTTTTT
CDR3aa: CASSGDRGNEKLFF

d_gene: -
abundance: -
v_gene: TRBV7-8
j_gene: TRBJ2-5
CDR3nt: TGTGCCAGCAGCCAGATGGGCAGTCCGCAGACCCAGTACTTC
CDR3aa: CASSQMGSPQTQYF

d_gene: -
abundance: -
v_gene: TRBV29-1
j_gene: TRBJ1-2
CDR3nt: TGCAGCACTTCGGGCCTTTCAAACTATGGCTACACCTTC
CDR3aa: CSTSGLSNYGYTF

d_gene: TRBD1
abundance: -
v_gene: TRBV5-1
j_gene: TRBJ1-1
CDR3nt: TGCGCCAGCGGACAGGGTGAAAACACTGAAGCTTTCTTT
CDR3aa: CASGQGENTEAFF

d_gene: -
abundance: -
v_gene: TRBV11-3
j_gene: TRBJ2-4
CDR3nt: TGTGCCAGCAGCTTAGATCAAGGAGGGAGCACGGCCAAAAACATTCAGTACTTC
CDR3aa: CASSLDQGGSTAKNIQYF

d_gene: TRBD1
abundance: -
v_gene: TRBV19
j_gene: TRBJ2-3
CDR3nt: TGTGCCAGTAGATCCGGGACAGGGGTTCCTAGCACAGATACGCAGTATTTT
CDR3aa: CASRSGTGVPSTDTQYF

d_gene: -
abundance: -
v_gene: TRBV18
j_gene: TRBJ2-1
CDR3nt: TGTGCCAGCTCACTTTCTGGACGGGAAGGAGGGAATGAGCAGTTCTTC
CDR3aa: CASSLSGREGGNEQFF

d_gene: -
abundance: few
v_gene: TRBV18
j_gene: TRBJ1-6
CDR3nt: TGTGCCAGCTCACCGCAAAGCTCCTATAATTCACCCCTCCACTTT
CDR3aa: CASSPQSSYNSPLHF

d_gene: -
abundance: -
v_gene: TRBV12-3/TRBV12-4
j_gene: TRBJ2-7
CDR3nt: TGTGCCAGCACTGACGGTCCCTACGAGCAGTACTTC
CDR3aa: CASTDGPYEQYF

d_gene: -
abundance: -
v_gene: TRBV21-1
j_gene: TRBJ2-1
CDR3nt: TGTGCCAGCAGCAAAGCGCGATCCCCCGGGACTAGCCTCCATGAGCAGTTCTTC
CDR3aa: CASSKARSPGTSLHEQFF

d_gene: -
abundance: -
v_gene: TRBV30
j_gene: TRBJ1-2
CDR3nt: TGTGCCTGGAGTCCCTGGCCCGTAGGCTACACCTTC
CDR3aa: CAWSPWPVGYTF

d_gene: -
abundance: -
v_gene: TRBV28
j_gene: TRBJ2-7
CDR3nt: TGTGCCAGCAGTTTGGTGGGTTTCGAGCAGTACTTC
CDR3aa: CASSLVGFEQYF

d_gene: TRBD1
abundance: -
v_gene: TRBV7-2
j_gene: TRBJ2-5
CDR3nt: TGTGCCAGCAGCCTGACAGGGGGCGAGACCCAGTACTTC
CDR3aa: CASSLTGGETQYF

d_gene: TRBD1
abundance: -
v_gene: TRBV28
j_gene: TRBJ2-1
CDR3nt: TGTGCCAGCAGTTCTACCCGGGACAGGGCATCCCACGATTACAATGAGCAGTTCTTC
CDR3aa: CASSSTRDRASHDYNEQFF

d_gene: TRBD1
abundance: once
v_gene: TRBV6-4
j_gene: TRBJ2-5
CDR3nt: TGTGCCAGCAATGAGGAGACAGGGGGCTCTGAGACCCAGTACTTC
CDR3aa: CASNEETGGSETQYF

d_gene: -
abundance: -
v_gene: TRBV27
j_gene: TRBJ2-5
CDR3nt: TGTGCCAGCAGTCTCTTGGAGGGGGCATCAGAGACCCAGTACTTC
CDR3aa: CASSLLEGASETQYF

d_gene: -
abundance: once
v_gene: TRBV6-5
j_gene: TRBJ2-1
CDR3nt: TGTGCCAGCAGTTCTAGCGTGAGCTCCTACAATGAGCAGTTCTTC
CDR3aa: CASSSSVSSYNEQFF

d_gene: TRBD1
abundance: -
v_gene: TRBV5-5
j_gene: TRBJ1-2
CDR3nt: TGTGCCAGCAGCCGAAATCAGGACAGGGAAGGCTACACCTTC
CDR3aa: CASSRNQDREGYTF

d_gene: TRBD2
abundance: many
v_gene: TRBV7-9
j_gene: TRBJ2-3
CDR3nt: TGTGCCAGCAGCTCCTCCCCCGGACTAGCGGGGGCGGCAGATACGCAGTATTTT
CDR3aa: CASSSSPGLAGAADTQYF

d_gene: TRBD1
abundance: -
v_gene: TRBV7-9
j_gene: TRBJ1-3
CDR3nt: TGTGCCAGCAGCCCTCCTGGGACAGGCCGCTCTGGAAACACCATATATTTT
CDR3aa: CASSPPGTGRSGNTIYF

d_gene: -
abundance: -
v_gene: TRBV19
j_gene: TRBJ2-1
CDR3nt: TGTGCCAGTAGTGTCAGGGATGGCAACTACAATGAGCAGTTCTTC
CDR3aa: CASSVRDGNYNEQFF

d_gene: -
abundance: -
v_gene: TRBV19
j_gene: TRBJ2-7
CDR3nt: TGTGCCAGTAGTATCTCCGGGCCGGACACCTACGAGCAGTACTTC
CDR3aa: CASSISGPDTYEQYF

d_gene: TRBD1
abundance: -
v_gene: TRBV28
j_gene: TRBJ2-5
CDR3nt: TGTGCCAGCAGTACCCCGGGACAGGGGGACGGGGAGACCCAGTACTTC
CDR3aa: CASSTPGQGDGETQYF

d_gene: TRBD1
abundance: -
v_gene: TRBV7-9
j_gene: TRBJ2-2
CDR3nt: TGTGCCAGCAGCCGGGGACAGGGGTTCACCGGGGAGCTGTTTTTT
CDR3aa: CASSRGQGFTGELFF

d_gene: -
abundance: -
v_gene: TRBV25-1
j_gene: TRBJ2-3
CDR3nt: TGTGCCAGCAGTGATGAGGCGGGACTCCGGGCAGATACGCAGTATTTT
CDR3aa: CASSDEAGLRADTQYF

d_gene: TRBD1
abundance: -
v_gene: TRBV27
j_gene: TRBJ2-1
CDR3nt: TGTGCCAGCAGGGTAGACAGGGGGGCCTACAATGAGCAGTTCTTC
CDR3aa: CASRVDRGAYNEQFF

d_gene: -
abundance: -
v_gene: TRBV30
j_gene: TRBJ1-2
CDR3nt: TGTGCCTGGAGTGGCTATGGCTACACCTTC
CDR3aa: CAWSGYGYTF

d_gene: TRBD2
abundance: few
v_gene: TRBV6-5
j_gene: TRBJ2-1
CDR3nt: TGTGCCAGCAGTTACGATCCAGCGGGAGTTGTAAGTGAGCAGTTCTTC
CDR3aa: CASSYDPAGVVSEQFF

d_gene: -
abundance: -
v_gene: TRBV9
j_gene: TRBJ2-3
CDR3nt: TGTGCCAGCAGCGTAGGGGTTGGAGATACGCAGTATTTT
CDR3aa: CASSVGVGDTQYF

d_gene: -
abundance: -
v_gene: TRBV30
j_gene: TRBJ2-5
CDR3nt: TGTGCCTGGAGAGCCTTTGGATTCCAAGAGACCCAGTACTTC
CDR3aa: CAWRAFGFQETQYF

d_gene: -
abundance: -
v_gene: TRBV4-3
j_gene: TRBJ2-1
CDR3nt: TGCGCCAGCAGCCAAGACCGGGACCCTTACAATGAGCAGTTCTTC
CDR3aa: CASSQDRDPYNEQFF

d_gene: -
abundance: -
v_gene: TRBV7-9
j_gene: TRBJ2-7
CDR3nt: TGTGCCAGCAGCTCAACCTGGGGAACCTACGAGCAGTACTTC
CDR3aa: CASSSTWGTYEQYF

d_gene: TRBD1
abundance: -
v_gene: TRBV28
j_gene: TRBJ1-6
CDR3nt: TGTGCCAGCAGTTTTAACGGAAAGGGGGCAAGTTCACCCCTCCACTTT
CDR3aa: CASSFNGKGASSPLHF

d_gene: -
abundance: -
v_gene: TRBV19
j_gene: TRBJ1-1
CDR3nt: TGTGCCAGTAGTATAAGGAAGGACACTGAAGCTTTCTTT
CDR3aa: CASSIRKDTEAFF

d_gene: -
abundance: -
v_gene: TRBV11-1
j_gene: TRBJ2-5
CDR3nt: TGTGCCAGCAGCCAACCTCTAGAGGTCGAGACCCAGTACTTC
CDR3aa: CASSQPLEVETQYF

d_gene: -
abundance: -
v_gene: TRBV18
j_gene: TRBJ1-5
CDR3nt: TGTGCCAGCTCACCAGGGTATAGCAATCAGCCCCAGCATTTT
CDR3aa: CASSPGYSNQPQHF

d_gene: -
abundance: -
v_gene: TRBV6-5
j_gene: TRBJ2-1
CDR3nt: TGTGCCACCCTACCTACGTCCTACAATGAGCAGTTCTTC
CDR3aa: CATLPTSYNEQFF

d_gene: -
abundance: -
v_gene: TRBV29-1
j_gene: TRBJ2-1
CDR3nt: TGCAGCGTTGGTCTTCGGCGTAATGAGCAGTTCTTC
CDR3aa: CSVGLRRNEQFF

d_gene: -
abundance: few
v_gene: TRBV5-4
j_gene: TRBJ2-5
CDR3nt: TGTGCCAGCAGAGGAGGCGGAGCCGAAGAGACCCAGTACTTC
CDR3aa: CASRGGGAEETQYF

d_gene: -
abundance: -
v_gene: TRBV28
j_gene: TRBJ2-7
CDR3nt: TGTGCCAGCAGTTTGTCTGATTCTCGTGCTGCCTACGAGCAGTACTTC
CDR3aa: CASSLSDSRAAYEQYF

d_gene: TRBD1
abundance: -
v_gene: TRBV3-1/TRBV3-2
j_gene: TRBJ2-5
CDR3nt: TGTGCCAGCAGCCAGGGTGGTACAGGGGGACAAGAGACCCAGTACTTC
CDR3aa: CASSQGGTGGQETQYF

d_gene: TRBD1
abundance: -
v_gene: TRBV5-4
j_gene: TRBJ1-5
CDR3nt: TGTGCCAGCAGCACAGGAGGGGGACAGGGGAATCAGCCCCAGCATTTT
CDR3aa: CASSTGGGQGNQPQHF

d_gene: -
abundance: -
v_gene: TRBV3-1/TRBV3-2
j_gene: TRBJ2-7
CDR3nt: TGTGCCAGCAGCCAAGGAGCCGGACGTCGCTCCGAGCAGTACTTC
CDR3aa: CASSQGAGRRSEQYF

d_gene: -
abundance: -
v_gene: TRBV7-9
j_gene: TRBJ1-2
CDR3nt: TGTGCCAGCAGCTTAGCAGGACAGCTAAAGTTCGGTGGCTACACCTTC
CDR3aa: CASSLAGQLKFGGYTF

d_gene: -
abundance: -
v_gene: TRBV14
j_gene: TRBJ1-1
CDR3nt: TGTGCCAGCAGCCCCCGTGGGGGGACTGAAGCTTTCTTT
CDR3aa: CASSPRGGTEAFF

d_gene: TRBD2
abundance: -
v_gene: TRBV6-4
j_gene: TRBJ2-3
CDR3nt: TGTGCCAGCAGTGATCAGCGGGAAGATACGCAGTATTTT
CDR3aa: CASSDQREDTQYF

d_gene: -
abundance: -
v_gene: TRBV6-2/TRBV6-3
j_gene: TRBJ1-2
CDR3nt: TGTGCCAGCAGTTACTCTGGGCAGGAGGGCTTCTATGGCTACACCTTC
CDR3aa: CASSYSGQEGFYGYTF

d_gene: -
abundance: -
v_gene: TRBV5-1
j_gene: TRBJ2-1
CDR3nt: TGCGCCAGCAGCCAAACTCTAGAGACCAATGAGCAGTTCTTC
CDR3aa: CASSQTLETNEQFF

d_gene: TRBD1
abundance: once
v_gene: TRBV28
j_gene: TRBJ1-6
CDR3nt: TGTGCCAGTCAGGGGGGAAATAATTCACCCCTCCACTTT
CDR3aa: CASQGGNNSPLHF

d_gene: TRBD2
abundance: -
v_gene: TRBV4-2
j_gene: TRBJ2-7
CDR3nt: TGTGCCAGCAGCCAACCCGTGGGTAGCGGGAGAAGGTCGGGTGAGCAGTACTTC
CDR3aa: CASSQPVGSGRRSGEQYF

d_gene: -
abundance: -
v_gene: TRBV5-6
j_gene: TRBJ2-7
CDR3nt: TGTGCCAGCATCGCGTCTCACAACTACTACGAGCAGTACTTC
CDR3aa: CASIASHNYYEQYF

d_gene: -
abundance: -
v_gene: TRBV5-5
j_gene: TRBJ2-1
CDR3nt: TGTGCCAGCAGCTTAGGTTCCTACAATGAGCAGTTCTTC
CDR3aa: CASSLGSYNEQFF